One and the same sample provided the 7 T cell receptor beta chains below, sequenced in a study of human T cells and chemical hapten exposure (dated by TCRdb to the early 2020s). The time point label of this sample denotes: patch test 2, 6 weeks after DPC sensitization. The treatment or condition tag for this specimen amounts to: therapeutic diphenylcyclopropenone sensitization with weekly scalp DPC. Library prep was done by RACE. The data were produced on a NextSeq 500. TCRdb itself trimmed the public reads at Q25 with fastp, ran MiXCR and retained productive beta chains. When rows share a CDR3 protein, they turn into one entry using the most common DNA and genes. In this sample the table shows roughly 50,000 distinct CDR3 sequences, about a tenth of which occur a single time. 1.5% to 2% of the sample is in the top ten clones. Here the sequenced sample was whole blood, taken in connection with sensitization to the hapten diphenylcyclopropenone (DPC). These receptors were collected from a woman aged 45-59 years with alopecia areata. Some clones in this sample may be carry-over from other donors' samples.

J is TRBJ1-5 and V is TRBV6-1; 7 bases are a match to TRBD1. Germline-derived CDR1 and CDR2 are MNHNS and SASEGT. The CDR3 is 16 amino acids. With V trimmed by 5 bases and J by 2 bases, 9 bases remained unmatched. The CDR3 bases are TGTGCCAGCAGTATAATACAGGGGATGGGCAATCAGCCCCAGCATTTT. Translated, it gives CASSIIQGMGNQPQHF.

This clonotype was seen more than once but under ten times. V and J are TRBV7-2 and TRBJ1-2; D is unresolved. The ends were cut back, 3 bases at V and 7 bases at J, with 9 bases in the middle. This CDR3 contains 12 residues. The germline gives CDR1 SGHTA, CDR2 FQGNSA. The CDR3 loop reads CASSLALLGYTF. CDR3 in DNA: TGTGCCAGCAGCTTGGCCCTTCTTGGCTACACCTTC.

The CDR3 spells CASSARTDTQYF. DNA of the CDR3: TGTGCCAGCAGCGCGAGGACAGATACGCAGTATTTT. V usage is TRBV7-6 and J usage is TRBJ2-3; no clear D gene. Germline V CDR1 and CDR2: SGHVS, FNYEAQ. This CDR3 spans 12 amino acids. With 5 bases removed from V and 3 bases from J, the gap between germline ends came to 6 bases.

V usage is TRBV6-2 or TRBV6-3 and J usage is TRBJ1-6; D remains unclear. Germline V lookup: CDR1 MNHEY, CDR2 SVGEGT. V was cut by 2 bases and J by 10 bases, with 6 bases left in between. There are 12 residues in the CDR3. CDR3 DNA: TGTGCCAGCAGTTACCCTGGGTCACCCCTCCACTTT. This encodes CASSYPGSPLHF.

The chain employs TRBV29-1 and TRBJ2-7; weak D call: TRBD1 (6 bases). This CDR3 is 13 amino acids long. Trimming removed 6 bases from V and 2 bases from J, with 14 bases in between. The germline gives CDR1 SQVTM, CDR2 ANQGSEA. The CDR3 here is CSVARQEAYEQYF. In DNA form, the CDR3 reads TGCAGCGTCGCCAGACAGGAGGCCTACGAGCAGTACTTC.

This clonotype was detected ten times or more. The V gene is TRBV5-8, the J gene TRBJ2-4; D unclear. Trimming left V 1 base short and J 0 bases short, with 5 bases between. The length of the CDR3 is 14 residues. CDR1 SGHTS and CDR2 YDEGEE come from the germline V gene. CDR3 in DNA: TGTGCCAGCAGCTTGAAGGGAGCCAAAAACATTCAGTACTTC. Translated, it gives CASSLKGAKNIQYF.

This clonotype was recorded at least ten times. This chain joins TRBV14 and TRBJ1-1; D gene unclear. V was shortened by 5 bases and J by 3 bases, with 10 bases between the two germline ends. The CDR3 consists of 13 residues. CDR1 is SGHDN and CDR2 is FVKESK in the germline V gene. Written as DNA, the CDR3 is TGTGCCAGCAGCTCGGGCGTGTACACTGAAGCTTTCTTT. It codes for CASSSGVYTEAFF.